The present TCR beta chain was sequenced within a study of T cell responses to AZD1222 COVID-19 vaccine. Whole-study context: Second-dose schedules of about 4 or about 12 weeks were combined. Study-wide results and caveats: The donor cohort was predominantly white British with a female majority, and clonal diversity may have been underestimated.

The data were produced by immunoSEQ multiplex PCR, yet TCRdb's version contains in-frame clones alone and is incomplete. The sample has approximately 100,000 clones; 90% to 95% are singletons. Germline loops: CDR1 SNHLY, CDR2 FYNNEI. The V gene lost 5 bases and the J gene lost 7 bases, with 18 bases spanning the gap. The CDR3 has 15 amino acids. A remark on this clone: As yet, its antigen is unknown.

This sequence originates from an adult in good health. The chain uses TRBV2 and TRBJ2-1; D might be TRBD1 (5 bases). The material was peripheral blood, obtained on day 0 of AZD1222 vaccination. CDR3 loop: CASSRIIGANNEQFF. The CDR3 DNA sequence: TGTGCCAGCAGTCGGATTATAGGGGCAAATAATGAGCAGTTCTTC.